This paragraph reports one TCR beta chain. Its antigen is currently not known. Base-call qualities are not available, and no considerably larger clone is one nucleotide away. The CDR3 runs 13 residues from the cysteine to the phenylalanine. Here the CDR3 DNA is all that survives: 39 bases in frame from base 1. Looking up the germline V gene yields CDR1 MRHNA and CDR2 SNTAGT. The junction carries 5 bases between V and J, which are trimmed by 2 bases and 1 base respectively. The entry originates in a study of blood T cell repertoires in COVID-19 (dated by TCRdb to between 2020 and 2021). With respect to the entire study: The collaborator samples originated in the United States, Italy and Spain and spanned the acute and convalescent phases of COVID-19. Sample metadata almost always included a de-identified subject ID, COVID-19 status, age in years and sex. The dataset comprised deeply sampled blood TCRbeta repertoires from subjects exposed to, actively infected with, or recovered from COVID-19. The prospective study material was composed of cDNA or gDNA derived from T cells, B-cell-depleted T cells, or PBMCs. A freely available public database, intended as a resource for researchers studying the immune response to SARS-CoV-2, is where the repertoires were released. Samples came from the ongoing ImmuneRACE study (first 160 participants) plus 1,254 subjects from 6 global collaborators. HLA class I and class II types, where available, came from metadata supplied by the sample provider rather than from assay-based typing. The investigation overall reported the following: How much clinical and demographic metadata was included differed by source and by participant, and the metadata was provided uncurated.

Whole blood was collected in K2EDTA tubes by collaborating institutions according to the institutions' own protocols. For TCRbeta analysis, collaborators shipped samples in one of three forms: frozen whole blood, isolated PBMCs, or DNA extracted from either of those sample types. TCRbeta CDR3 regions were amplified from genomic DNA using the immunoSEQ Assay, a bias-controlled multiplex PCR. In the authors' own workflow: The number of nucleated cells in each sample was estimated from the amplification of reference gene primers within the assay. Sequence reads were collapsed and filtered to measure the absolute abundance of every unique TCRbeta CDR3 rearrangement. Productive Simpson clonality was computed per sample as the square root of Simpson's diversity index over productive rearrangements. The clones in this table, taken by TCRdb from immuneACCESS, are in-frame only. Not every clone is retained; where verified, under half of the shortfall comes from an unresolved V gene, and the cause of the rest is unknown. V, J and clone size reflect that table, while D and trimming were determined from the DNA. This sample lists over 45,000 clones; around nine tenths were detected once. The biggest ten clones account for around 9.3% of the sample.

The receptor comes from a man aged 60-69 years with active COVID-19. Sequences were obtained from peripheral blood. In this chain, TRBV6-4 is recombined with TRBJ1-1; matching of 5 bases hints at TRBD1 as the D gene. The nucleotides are TGTGCCAGCAGTGACGGACAGAACACTGAAGCTTTCTTT. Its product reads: CASSDGQNTEAFF.